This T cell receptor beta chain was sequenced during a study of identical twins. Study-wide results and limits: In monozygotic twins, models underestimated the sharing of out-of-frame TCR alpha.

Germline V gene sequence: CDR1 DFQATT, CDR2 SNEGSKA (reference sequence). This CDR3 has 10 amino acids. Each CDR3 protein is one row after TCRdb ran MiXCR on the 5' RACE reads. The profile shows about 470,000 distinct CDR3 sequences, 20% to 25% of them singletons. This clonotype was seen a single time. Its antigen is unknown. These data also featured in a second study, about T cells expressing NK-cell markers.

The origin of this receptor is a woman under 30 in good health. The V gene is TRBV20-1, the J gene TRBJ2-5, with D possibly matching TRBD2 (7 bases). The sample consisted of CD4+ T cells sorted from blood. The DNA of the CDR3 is TGCAGCGGAGGGGGGAGGGCCCAGTACTTC. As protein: CSGGGRAQYF.